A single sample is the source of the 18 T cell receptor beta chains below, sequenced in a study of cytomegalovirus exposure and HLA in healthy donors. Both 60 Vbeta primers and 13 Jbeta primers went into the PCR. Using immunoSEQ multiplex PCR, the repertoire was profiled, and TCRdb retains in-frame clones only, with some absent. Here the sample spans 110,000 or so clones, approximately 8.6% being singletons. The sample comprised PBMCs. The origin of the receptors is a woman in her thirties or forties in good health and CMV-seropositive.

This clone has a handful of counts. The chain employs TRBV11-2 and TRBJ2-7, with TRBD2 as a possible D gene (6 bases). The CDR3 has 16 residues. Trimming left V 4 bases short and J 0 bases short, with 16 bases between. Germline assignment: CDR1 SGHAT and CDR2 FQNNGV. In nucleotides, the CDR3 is TGTGCCAGCAGCTCCTATCTGGGACTGTCCTCCTACGAGCAGTACTTC. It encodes CASSSYLGLSSYEQYF.

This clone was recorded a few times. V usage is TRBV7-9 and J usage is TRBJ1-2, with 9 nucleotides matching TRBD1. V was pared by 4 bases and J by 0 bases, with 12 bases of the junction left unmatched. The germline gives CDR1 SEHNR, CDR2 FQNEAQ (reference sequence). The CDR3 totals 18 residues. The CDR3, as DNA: TGTGCCAGCAGCTCGCTATCCCCGGGGACAGGGTCTAACTATGGCTACACCTTC. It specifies CASSSLSPGTGSNYGYTF.

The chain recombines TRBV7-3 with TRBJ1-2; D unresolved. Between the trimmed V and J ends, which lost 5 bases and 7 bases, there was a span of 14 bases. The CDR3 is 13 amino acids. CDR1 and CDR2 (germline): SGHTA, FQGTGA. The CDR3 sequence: CASSPRREVGYTF. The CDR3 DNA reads TGTGCCAGCAGCCCCAGGAGGGAGGTTGGCTACACCTTC. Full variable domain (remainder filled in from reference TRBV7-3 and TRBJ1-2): GAGVSQTPSNKVTEKGKYVELRCDPISGHTALYWYRQSLGQGPEFLIYFQGTGAADDSGLPNDRFFAVRPEGSVSTLKIQRTERGDSAVYLCASSPRREVGYTFGSGTRLTVV.

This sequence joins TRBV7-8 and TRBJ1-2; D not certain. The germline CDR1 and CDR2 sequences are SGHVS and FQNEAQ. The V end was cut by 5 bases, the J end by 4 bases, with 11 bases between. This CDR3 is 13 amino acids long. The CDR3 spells CASSPTSTYGYTF. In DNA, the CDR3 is TGTGCCAGCAGCCCCACCAGTACCTATGGCTACACCTTC. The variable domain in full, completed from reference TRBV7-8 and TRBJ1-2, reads GAGVSQSPRYKVAKRGQDVALRCDPISGHVSLFWYQQALGQGPEFLTYFQNEAQLDKSGLPSDRFFAERPEGSVSTLKIQRTQQEDSAVYLCASSPTSTYGYTFGSGTRLTVV.

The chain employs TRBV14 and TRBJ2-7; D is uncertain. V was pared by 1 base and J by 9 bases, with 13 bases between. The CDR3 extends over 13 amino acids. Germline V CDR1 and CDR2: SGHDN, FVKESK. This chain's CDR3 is CASSQGTRTLQYF. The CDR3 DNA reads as TGTGCCAGCAGCCAAGGTACCAGAACGCTGCAGTACTTC.

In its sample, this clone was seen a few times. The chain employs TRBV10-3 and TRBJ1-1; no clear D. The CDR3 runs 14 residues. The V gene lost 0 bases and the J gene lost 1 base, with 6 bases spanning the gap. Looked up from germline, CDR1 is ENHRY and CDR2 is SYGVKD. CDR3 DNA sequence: TGTGCCATCAGTGAGTCCCCAGAGAACACTGAAGCTTTCTTT. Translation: CAISESPENTEAFF.

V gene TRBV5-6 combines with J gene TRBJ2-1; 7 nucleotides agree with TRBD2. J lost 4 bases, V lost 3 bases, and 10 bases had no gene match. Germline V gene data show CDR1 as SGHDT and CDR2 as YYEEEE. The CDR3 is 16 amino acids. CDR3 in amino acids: CASSWLAAEIYNEQFF. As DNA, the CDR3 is TGTGCCAGCAGCTGGCTAGCGGCCGAGATTTACAATGAGCAGTTCTTC.

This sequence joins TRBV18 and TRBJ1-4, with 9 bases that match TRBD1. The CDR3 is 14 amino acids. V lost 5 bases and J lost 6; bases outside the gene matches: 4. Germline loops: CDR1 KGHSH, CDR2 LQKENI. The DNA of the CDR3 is TGTGCCAGCTCAACTCGACAGGGGGATGAAAAACTGTTTTTT. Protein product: CASSTRQGDEKLFF.

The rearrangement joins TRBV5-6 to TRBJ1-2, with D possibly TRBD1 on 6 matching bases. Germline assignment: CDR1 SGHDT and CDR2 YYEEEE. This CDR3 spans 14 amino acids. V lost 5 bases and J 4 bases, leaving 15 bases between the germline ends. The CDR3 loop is CASRTQQGIYGYTF. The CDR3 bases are TGTGCCAGCAGAACTCAACAGGGAATCTATGGCTACACCTTC.

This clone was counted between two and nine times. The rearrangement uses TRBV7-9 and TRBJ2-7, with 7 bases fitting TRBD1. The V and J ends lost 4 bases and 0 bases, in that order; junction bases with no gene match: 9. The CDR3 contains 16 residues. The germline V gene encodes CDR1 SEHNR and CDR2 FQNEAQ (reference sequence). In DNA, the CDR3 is TGTGCCAGCAGCTCTAGCCGACAGGGAATCTCCTACGAGCAGTACTTC. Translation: CASSSSRQGISYEQYF.

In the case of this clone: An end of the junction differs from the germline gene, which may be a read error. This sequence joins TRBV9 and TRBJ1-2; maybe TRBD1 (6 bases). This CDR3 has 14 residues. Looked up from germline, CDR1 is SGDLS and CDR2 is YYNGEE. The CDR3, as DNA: TGTGCCAGCAGCCCCGGACAGAATTATCATGGCTACTCCTTC. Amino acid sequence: CASSPGQNYHGYSF.

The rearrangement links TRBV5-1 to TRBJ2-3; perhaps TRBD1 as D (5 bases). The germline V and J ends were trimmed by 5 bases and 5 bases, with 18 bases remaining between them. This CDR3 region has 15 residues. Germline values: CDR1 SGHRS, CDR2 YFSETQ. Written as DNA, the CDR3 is TGCGCCAGCAGTCCAGCTGCCAGGGATAAAGATACGCAGTATTTT. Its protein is CASSPAARDKDTQYF. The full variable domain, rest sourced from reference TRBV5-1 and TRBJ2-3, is KAGVTQTPRYLIKTRGQQVTLSCSPISGHRSVSWYQQTPGQGLQFLFEYFSETQRNKGNFPGRFSGRQFSNSRSEMNVSTLELGDSALYLCASSPAARDKDTQYFGPGTRLTVL.

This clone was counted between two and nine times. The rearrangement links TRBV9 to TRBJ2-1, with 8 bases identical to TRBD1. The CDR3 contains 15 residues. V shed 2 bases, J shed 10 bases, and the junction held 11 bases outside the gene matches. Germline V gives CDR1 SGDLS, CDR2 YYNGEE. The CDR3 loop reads CASSVPDRAGGEQFF. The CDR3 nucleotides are TGTGCCAGCAGCGTCCCGGACAGGGCGGGTGGGGAGCAGTTCTTC.

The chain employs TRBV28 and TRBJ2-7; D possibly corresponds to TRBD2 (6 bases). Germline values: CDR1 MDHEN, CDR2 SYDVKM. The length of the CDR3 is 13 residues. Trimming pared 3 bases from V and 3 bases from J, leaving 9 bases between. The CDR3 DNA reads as TGTGCCAGCAGTTTCAGGCGGGACTACGAGCAGTACTTC. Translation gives CASSFRRDYEQYF.

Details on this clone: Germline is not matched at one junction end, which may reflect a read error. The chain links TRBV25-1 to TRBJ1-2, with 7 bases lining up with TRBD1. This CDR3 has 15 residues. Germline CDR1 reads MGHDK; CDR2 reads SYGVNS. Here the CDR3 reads CASSEYRGGDYGYTF. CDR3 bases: TGTGCCAGTAGTGAATACAGGGGTGGTGACTATGGCTACACCTTC.

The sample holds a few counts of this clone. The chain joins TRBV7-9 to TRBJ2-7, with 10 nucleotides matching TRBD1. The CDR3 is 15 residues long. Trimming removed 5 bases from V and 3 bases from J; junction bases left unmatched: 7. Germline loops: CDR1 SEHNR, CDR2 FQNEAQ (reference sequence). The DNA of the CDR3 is TGTGCCAGCAGCAGACTCCGGGACAGGGGCTACGAGCAGTACTTC. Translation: CASSRLRDRGYEQYF.

The CDR3 DNA reads TGTGCCAGCAGCTTGCAGGGGGATCAGCCCCAGCATTTT. It specifies CASSLQGDQPQHF. The chain employs TRBV7-9 and TRBJ1-5; 7 bases line up with TRBD1. CDR3 length: 13 residues. CDR1 and CDR2 (germline): SEHNR, FQNEAQ (reference sequence). The ends lost 3 bases at V and 5 bases at J; junction bases unmatched: 1. Full variable domain (remainder filled in from reference TRBV7-9 and TRBJ1-5): DTGVSQNPRHKITKRGQNVTFRCDPISEHNRLYWYRQTLGQGPEFLTYFQNEAQLEKSRLLSDRFSAERPKGSFSTLEIQRTEQGDSAMYLCASSLQGDQPQHFGDGTRLSIL.

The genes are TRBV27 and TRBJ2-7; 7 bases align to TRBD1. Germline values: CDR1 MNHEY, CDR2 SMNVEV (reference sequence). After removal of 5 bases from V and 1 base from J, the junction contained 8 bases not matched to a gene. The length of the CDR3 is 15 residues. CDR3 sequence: CASSRGTVLSYEQYF. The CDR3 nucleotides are TGTGCCAGCAGTCGTGGGACAGTCCTTTCCTACGAGCAGTACTTC.